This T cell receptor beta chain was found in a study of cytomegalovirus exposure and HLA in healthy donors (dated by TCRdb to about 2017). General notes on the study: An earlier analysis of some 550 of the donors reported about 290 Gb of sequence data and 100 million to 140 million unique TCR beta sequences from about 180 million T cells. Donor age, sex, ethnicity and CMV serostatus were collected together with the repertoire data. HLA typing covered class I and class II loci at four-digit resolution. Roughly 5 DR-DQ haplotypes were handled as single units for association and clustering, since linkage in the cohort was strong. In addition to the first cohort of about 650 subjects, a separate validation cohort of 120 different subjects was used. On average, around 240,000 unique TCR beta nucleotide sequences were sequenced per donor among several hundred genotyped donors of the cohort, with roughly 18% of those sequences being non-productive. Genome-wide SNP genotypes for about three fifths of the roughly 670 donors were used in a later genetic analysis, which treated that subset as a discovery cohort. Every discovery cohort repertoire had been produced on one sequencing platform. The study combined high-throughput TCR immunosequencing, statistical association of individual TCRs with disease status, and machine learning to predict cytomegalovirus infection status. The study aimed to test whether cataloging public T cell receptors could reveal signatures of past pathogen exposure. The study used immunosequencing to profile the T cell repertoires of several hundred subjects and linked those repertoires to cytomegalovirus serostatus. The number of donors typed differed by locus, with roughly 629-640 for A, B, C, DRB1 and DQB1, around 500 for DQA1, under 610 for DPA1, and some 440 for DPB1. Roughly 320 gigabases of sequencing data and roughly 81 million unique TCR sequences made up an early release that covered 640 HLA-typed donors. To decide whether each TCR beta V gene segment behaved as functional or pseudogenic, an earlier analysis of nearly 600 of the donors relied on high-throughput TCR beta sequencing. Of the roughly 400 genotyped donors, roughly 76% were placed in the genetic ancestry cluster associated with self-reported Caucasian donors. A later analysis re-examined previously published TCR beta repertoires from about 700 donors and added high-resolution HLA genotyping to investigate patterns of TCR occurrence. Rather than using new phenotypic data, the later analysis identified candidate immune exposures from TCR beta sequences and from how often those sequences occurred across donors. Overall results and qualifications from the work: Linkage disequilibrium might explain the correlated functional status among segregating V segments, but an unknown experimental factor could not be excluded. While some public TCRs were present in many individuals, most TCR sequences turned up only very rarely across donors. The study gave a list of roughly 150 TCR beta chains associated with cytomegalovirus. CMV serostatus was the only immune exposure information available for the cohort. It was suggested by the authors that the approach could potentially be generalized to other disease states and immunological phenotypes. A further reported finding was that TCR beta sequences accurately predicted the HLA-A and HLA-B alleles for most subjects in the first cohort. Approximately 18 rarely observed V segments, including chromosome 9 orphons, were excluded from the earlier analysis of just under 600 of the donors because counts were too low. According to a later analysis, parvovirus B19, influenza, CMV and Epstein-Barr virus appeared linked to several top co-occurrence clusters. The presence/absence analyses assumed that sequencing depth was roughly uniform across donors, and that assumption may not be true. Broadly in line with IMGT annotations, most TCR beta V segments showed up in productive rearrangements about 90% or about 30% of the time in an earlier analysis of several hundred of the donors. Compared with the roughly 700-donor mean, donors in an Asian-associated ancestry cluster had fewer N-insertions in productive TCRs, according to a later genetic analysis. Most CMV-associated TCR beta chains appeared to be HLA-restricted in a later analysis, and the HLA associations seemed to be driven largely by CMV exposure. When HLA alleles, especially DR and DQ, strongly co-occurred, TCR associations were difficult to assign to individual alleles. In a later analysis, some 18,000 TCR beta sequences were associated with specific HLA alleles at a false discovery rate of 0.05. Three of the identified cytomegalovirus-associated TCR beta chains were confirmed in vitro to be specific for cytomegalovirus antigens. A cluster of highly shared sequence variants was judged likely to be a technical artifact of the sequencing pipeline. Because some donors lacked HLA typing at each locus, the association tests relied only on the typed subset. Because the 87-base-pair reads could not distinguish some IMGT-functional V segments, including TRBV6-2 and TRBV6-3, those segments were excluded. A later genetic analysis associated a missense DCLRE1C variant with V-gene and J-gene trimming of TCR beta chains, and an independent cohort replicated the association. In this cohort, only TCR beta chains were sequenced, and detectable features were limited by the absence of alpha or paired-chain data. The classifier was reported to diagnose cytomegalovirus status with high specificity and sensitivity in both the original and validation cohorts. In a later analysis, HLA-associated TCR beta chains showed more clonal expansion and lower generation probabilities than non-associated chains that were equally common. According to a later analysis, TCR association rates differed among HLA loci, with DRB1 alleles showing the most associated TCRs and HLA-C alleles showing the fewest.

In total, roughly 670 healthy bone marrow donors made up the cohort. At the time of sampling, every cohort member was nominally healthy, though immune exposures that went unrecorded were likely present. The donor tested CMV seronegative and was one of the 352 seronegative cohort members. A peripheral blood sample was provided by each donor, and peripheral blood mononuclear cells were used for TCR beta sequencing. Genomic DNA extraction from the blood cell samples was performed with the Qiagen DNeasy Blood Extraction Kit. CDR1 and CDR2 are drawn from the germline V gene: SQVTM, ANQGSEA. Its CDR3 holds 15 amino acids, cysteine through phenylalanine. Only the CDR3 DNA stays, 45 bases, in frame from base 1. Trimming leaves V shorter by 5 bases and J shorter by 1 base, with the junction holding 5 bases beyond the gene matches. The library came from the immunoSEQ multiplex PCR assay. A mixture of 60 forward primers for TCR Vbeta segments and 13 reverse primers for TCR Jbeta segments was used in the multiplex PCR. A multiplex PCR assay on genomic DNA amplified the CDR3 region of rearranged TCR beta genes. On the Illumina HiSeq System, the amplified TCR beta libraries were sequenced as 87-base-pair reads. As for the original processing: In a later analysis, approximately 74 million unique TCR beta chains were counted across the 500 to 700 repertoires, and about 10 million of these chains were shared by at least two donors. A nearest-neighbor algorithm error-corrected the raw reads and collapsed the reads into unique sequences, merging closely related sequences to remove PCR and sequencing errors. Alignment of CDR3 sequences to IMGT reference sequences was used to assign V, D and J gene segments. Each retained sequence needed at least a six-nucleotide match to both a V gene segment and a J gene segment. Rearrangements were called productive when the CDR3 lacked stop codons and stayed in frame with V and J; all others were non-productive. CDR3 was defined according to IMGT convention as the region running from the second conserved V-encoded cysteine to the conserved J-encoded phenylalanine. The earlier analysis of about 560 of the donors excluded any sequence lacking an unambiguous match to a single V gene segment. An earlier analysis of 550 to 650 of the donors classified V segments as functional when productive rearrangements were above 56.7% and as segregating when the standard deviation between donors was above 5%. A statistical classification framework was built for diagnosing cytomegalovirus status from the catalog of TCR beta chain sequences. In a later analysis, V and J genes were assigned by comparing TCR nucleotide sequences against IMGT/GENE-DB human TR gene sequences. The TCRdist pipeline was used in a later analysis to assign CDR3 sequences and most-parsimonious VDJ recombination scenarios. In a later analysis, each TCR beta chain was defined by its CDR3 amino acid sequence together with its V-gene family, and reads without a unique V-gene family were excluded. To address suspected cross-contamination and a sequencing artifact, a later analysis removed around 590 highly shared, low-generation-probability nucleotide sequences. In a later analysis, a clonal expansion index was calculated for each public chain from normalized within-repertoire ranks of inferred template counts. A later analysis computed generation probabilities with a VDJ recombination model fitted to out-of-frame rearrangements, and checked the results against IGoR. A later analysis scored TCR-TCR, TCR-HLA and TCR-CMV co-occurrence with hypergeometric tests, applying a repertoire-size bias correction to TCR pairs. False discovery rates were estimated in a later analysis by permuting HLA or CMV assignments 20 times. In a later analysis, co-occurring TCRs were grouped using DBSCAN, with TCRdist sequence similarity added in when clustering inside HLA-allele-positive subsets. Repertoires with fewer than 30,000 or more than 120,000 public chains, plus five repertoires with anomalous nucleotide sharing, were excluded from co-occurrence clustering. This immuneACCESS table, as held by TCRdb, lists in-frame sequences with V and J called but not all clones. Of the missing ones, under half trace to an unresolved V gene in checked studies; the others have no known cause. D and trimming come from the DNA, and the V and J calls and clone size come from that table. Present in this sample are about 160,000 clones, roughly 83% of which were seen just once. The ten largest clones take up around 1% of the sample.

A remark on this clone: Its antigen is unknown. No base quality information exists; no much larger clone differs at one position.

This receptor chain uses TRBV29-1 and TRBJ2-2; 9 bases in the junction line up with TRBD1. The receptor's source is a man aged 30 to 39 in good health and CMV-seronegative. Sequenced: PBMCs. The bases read TGCAGCGTTCTTACAGGGGGCTTGAACACCGGGGAGCTGTTTTTT. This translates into CSVLTGGLNTGELFF.